What follows is one TCR beta chain and its context. Its antigen remains unidentified. This CDR3 contains 13 residues. V was pared by 11 bases and J by 2 bases, with 13 bases between. Per germline, CDR1 SEHNR and CDR2 FQNEAQ (reference sequence). The sample originates from a study of cytomegalovirus exposure and HLA in healthy donors. Findings and caveats of the study: Investigators reported approximately 170 TCR beta chains as tied to cytomegalovirus. The productive fraction for most TCR beta V segments was about 87% or about 30% in an earlier analysis. Researchers reported in a later analysis that a missense DCLRE1C variant was tied to TCR beta V- and J-gene trimming.

The PCR ran on 60 Vbeta and 13 Jbeta primers. In the source study's methods: It was a later analysis that counted approximately 81 million unique TCR beta chains, of which some 9.9 million were shared. The protocol was immunoSEQ multiplex PCR, while the TCRdb copy is restricted to in-frame clones and leaves out a portion. V, J and clone size are those of that table, while D and trimming were read from the DNA. The sample lists tens of thousands of clones; about 74% were seen once. This receptor was identified in a man in his thirties or forties in good health and CMV-seronegative. The sample consisted of PBMCs. V gene TRBV7-9 combines with J gene TRBJ1-3; the D is unclear. The CDR3 region has the DNA TGTGCCGTCAGGAGGGTTACTGGAAACACCATATATTTT. Translation: CAVRRVTGNTIYF.